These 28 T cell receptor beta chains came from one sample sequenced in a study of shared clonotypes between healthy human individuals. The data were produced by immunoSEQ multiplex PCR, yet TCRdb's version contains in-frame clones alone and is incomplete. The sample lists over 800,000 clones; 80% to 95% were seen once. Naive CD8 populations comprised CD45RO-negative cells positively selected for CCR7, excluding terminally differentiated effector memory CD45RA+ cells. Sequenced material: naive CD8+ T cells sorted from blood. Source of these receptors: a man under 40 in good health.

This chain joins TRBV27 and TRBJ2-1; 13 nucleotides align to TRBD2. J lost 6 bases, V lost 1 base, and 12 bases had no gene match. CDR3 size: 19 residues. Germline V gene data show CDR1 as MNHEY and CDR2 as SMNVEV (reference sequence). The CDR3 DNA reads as TGTGCCAGCAGTTTATTGGGGACTAGCGGGACTGGGCCCACCAATGAGCAGTTCTTC. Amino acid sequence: CASSLLGTSGTGPTNEQFF.

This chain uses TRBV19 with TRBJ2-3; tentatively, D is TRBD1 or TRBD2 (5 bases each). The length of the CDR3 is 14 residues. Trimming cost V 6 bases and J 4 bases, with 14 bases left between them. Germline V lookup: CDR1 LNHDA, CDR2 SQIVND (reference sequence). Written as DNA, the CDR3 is TGTGCCAGTAGCACCCTTGGGGGTCCAGATACGCAGTATTTT. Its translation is CASSTLGGPDTQYF.

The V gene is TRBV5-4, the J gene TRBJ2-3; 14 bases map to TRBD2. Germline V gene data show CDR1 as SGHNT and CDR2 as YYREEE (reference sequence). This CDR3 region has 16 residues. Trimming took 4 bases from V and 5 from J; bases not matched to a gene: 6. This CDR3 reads CASSPGGTSGRDTQYF. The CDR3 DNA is TGTGCCAGCAGCCCCGGGGGGACTAGCGGGAGAGATACGCAGTATTTT.

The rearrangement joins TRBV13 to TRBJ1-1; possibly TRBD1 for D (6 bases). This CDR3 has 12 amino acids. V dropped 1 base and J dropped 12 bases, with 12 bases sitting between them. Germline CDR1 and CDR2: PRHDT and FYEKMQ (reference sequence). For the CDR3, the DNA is TGTGCCAGCAGCTTAGTACAGGGTTTGTCTTTCTTT. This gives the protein CASSLVQGLSFF.

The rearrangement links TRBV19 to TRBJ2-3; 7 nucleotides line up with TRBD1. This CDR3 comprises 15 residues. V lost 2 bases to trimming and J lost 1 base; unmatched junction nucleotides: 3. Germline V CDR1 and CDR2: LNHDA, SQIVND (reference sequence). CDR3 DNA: TGTGCCAGTAGTATACGGACAGGACGCACAGATACGCAGTATTTT. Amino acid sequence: CASSIRTGRTDTQYF.

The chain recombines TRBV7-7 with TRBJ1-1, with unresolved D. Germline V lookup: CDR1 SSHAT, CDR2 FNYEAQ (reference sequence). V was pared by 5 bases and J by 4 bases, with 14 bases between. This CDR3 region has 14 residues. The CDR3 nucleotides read TGTGCCAGCAGCCCAAATGTGGGTGGCACTGAAGCTTTCTTT. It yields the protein CASSPNVGGTEAFF.

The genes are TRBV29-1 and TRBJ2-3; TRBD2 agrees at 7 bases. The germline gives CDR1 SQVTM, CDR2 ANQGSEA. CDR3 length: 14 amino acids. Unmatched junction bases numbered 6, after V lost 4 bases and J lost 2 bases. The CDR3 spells CSVGATSFTDTQYF. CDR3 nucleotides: TGCAGCGTTGGAGCGACTAGCTTCACAGATACGCAGTATTTT.

CDR3 nucleotides: TGCGCCAGCAGCCAAGAATGGAGGACGGCTGGGGCCAACGTCCTGACTTTC. It is translated as CASSQEWRTAGANVLTF. The chain carries TRBV4-1 and TRBJ2-6; the D gene is possibly TRBD2 (5 bases). V gave up 0 bases and J gave up 2 bases, with 11 bases separating them. This CDR3 comprises 17 residues. Germline V CDR1 and CDR2: MGHRA, YSYEKL.

CDR3 protein: CASSEIVYGLTGVDGYTF. CDR3 bases: TGTGCCAGCAGTGAAATCGTGTATGGGCTGACAGGGGTCGATGGCTACACCTTC. The chain uses TRBV6-1 and TRBJ1-2, with 8 bases identical to TRBD1. V lost 2 bases to trimming and J lost 6 bases; unmatched junction nucleotides: 17. CDR3 size: 18 residues. CDR1 and CDR2 from the germline V gene are MNHNS and SASEGT.

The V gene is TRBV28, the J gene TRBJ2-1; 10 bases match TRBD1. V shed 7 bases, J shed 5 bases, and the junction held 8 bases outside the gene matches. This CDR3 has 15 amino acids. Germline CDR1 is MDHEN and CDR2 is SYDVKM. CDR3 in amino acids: CASTMDRGANNEQFF. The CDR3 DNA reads TGTGCCAGCACCATGGACAGGGGGGCAAACAATGAGCAGTTCTTC.

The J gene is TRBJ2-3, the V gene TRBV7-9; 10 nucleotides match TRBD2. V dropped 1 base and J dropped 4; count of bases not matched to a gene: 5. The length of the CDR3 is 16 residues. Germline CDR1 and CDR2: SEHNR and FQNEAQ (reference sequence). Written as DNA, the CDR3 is TGTGCCAGCAGCTTAGTCCTAGCGGGAGCTCCAGATACGCAGTATTTT. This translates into CASSLVLAGAPDTQYF. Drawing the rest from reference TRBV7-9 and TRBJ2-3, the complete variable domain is DTGVSQNPRHKITKRGQNVTFRCDPISEHNRLYWYRQTLGQGPEFLTYFQNEAQLEKSRLLSDRFSAERPKGSFSTLEIQRTEQGDSAMYLCASSLVLAGAPDTQYFGPGTRLTVL.

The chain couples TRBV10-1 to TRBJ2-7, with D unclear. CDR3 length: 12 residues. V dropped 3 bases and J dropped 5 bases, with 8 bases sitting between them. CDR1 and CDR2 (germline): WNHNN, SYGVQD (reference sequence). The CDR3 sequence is CASSETLDEQYF. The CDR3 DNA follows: TGCGCCAGCAGTGAAACCCTGGACGAGCAGTACTTC.

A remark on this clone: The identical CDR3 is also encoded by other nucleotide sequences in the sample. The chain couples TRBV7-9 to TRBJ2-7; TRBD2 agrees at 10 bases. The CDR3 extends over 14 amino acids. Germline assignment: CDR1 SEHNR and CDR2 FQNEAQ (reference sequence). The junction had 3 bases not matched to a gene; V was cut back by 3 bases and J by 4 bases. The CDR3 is CASSFTSGNYEQYF. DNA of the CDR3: TGTGCCAGCAGCTTTACTAGCGGGAATTACGAGCAGTACTTC.

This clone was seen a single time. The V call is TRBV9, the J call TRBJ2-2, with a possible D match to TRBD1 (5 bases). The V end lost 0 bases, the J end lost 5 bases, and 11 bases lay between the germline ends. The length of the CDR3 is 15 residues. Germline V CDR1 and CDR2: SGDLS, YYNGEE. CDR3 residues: CASSVEGLRTGELFF. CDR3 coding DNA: TGTGCCAGCAGCGTAGAGGGGTTGAGGACCGGGGAGCTGTTTTTT.

CDR3 nucleotide sequence: TGTGCCAGTAGTATAGGTCCAGGGGGCCGGGAGACCCAGTACTTC. Its protein is CASSIGPGGRETQYF. The chain combines TRBV19 with TRBJ2-5; TRBD1 aligns across 8 bases. From germline, CDR1 is LNHDA and CDR2 SQIVND (reference sequence). V lost 1 base to trimming and J lost 5 bases; unmatched junction nucleotides: 6. The CDR3 extends over 15 amino acids.

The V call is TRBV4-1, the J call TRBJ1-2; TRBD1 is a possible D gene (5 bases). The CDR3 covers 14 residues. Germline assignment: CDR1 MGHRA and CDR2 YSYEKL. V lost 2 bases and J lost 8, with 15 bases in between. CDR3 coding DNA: TGCGCCAGCAGCCAATTCATGGGGCCTAAAGGCTACACCTTC. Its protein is CASSQFMGPKGYTF.

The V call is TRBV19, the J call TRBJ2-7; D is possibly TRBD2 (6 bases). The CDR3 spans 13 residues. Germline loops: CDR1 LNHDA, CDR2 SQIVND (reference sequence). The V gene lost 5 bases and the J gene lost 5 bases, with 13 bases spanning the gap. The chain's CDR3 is CASSPGTGDEQYF. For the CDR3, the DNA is TGTGCCAGTAGTCCCGGGACGGGAGACGAGCAGTACTTC.

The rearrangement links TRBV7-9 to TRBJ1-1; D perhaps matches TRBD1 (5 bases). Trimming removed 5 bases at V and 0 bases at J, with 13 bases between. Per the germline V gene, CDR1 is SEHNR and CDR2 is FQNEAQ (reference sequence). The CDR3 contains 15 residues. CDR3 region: CASSVDSLMNTEAFF. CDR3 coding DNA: TGTGCCAGCAGCGTAGACAGCCTCATGAACACTGAAGCTTTCTTT. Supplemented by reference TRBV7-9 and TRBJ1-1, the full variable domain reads DTGVSQNPRHKITKRGQNVTFRCDPISEHNRLYWYRQTLGQGPEFLTYFQNEAQLEKSRLLSDRFSAERPKGSFSTLEIQRTEQGDSAMYLCASSVDSLMNTEAFFGQGTRLTVV.

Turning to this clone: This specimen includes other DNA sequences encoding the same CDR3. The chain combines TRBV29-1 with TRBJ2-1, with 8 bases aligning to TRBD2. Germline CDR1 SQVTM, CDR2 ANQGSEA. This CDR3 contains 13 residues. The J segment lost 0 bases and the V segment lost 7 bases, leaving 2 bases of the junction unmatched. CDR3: CSASGSSYNEQFF. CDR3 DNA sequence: TGCAGCGCAAGCGGGAGCTCCTACAATGAGCAGTTCTTC.

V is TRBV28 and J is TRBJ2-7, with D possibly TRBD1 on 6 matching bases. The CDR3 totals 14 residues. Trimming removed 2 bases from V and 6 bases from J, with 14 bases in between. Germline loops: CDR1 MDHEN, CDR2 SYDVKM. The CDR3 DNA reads TGTGCCAGCAGTTTAGTGACAGGAGAAGGCGAGCAGTACTTC. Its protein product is CASSLVTGEGEQYF.

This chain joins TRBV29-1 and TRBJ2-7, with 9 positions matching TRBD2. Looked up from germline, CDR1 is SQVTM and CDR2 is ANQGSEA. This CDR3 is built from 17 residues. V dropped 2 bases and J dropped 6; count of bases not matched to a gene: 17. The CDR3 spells CSVEFPAPIAGEGEQYF. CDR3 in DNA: TGCAGCGTTGAATTCCCGGCCCCCATAGCGGGAGAGGGCGAGCAGTACTTC.

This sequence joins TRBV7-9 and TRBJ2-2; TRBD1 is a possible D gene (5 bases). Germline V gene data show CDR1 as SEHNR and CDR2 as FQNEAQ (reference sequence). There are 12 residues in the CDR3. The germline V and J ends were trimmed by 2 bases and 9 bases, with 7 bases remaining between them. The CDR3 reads CASSLQGRELFF. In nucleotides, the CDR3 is TGTGCCAGCAGCTTACAGGGCAGGGAGCTGTTTTTT.

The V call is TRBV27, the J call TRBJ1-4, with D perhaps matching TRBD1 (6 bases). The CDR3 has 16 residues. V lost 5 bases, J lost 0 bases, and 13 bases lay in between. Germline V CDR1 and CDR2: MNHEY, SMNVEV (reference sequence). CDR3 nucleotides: TGTGCCAGCAGTCTCCAGGGGTCCACAACTAATGAAAAACTGTTTTTT. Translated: CASSLQGSTTNEKLFF.

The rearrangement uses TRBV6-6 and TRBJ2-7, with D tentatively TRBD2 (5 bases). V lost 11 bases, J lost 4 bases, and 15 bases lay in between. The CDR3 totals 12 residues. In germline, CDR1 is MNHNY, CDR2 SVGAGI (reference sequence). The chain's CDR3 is CAARGLVYEQYF. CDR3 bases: TGTGCCGCGCGAGGGCTGGTGTACGAGCAGTACTTC.

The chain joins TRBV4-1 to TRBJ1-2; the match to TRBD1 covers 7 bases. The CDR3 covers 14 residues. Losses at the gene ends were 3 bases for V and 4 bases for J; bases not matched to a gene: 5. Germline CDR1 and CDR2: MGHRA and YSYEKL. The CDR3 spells CASSHPRGIYGYTF. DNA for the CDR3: TGCGCCAGCAGCCATCCCAGGGGGATCTATGGCTACACCTTC.

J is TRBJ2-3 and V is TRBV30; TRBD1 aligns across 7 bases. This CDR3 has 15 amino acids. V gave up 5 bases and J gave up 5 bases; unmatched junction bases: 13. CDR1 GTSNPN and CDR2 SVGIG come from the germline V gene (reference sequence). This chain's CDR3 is CAWGQTGSLRDTQYF. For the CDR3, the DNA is TGTGCCTGGGGACAGACAGGGTCACTCAGAGATACGCAGTATTTT. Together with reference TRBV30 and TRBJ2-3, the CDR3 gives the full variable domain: SQTIHQWPATLVQPVGSPLSLECTVEGTSNPNLYWYRQAAGRGLQLLFYSVGIGQISSEVPQNLSASRPQDRQFILSSKKLLLSDSGFYLCAWGQTGSLRDTQYFGPGTRLTVL.

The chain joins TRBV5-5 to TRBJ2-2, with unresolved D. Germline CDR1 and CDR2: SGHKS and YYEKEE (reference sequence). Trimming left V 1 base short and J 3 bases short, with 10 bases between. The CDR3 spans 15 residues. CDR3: CASSLTRSDTGELFF. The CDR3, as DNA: TGTGCCAGCAGCTTGACCAGGAGTGACACCGGGGAGCTGTTTTTT.

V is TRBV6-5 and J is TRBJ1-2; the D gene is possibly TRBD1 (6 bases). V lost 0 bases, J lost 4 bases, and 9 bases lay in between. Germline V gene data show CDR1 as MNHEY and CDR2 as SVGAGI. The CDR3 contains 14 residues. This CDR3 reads CASSYSARGYGYTF. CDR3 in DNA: TGTGCCAGCAGTTACTCGGCCAGGGGCTATGGCTACACCTTC.